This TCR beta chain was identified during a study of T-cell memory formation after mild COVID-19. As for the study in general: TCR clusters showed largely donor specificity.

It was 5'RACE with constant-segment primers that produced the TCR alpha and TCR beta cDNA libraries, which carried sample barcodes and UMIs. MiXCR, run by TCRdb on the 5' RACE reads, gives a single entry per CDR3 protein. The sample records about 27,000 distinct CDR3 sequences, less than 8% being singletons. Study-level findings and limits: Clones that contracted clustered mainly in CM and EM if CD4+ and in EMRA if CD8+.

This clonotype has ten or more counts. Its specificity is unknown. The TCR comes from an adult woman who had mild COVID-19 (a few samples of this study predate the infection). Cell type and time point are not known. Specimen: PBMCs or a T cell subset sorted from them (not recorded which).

CDR3 nucleotide sequence: TGTGCCAGCAGAGACACGCACAAGAACACTGAAGCTTTCTTT. Protein product: CASRDTHKNTEAFF. The chain is built from TRBV12-3 or TRBV12-4 and TRBJ1-1, with no clear D. V was cut by 6 bases and J by 1 base, with 12 bases left in between. The CDR3 contains 14 residues.